The sequence of this TCR beta chain was determined in a study of PD-L1 blockade in urothelial cancer. The wider study: Males with urothelial cancer arising in the bladder constituted about 90% of the roughly 30 patients. At 3 weeks after treatment start (second dose) and again at 6 weeks, blood was analyzed.

Each PCR reaction had synthetic TCR analog templates spiked into it. This table comes from immunoSEQ multiplex PCR, and its TCRdb copy is limited to in-frame clones, with some not included. The repertoire holds about 52,000 clones, with 70% to 85% as singletons. The number of samples from each patient was between 1 and 8, taken pretreatment and on-treatment. V shed 1 base and J 4 bases; nucleotides not matched to a gene: 8. The CDR3 extends over 17 amino acids. CDR1 is SGHTA and CDR2 is FQGNSA in the germline V gene. The sequence was collected from a man between 65 and 85 years old with urothelial cancer. This chain connects TRBV7-2 to TRBJ2-3, with 10 bases identical to TRBD2. The sequenced sample was PBMCs, obtained around atezolizumab (anti-PD-L1) treatment. The CDR3: CASSLGPSGRGADTQYF. DNA of the CDR3: TGTGCCAGCAGCTTAGGACCAAGCGGGAGGGGGGCAGATACGCAGTATTTT.